One and the same sample provided the 30 T cell receptor beta chains below, sequenced in a study of human T cells and chemical hapten exposure. Specified time point: pre-sensitization, week 0. Indicated treatment: therapeutic diphenylcyclopropenone sensitization with weekly scalp DPC. TCRdb reprocessed the RACE reads via MiXCR and lists one record per CDR3 protein. This table has 87,000 or so distinct CDR3 sequences, around 10% appearing once. Sequences were derived from whole blood, sampled in connection with sensitization to the hapten diphenylcyclopropenone (DPC). Receptors were obtained from a woman aged 35 to 49 with alopecia areata. Some clones in this sample may be carry-over from other donors' samples.

Ten or more counts support this clonotype. The rearrangement links TRBV4-1 to TRBJ2-5, with 9 positions matching TRBD1. The CDR3 runs to 14 residues. Germline CDR1 MGHRA, CDR2 YSYEKL. V lost 5 bases to trimming and J lost 5 bases; unmatched junction nucleotides: 6. The CDR3 DNA sequence: TGCGCCAGCAGCGTACAGGGGGCCGGGGAGACCCAGTACTTC. Its protein product is CASSVQGAGETQYF.

This clonotype was detected only a few times. The chain combines TRBV7-2 with TRBJ1-6; TRBD1 might be the D (5 bases). There are 15 residues in the CDR3. V was trimmed by 2 bases and J by 9 bases, leaving 14 bases between them. CDR1 is SGHTA and CDR2 is FQGNSA in the germline V gene. The CDR3: CASSLFAGDGSPLHF. CDR3 nucleotides: TGTGCCAGCAGCTTATTCGCGGGGGACGGTTCACCCCTCCACTTT.

This clonotype was seen at least ten times. The chain is built from TRBV19 and TRBJ1-2; unclear D gene. The CDR3 loop spans 13 amino acids. V was pared by 8 bases and J by 4 bases, with 14 bases between. Germline V gene sequence: CDR1 LNHDA, CDR2 SQIVND (reference sequence). The CDR3 loop is CASGPSTFYGYTF. The CDR3 coding sequence is TGTGCCAGTGGGCCCTCGACGTTCTATGGCTACACCTTC.

This clonotype was seen at least ten times. The V call is TRBV27, the J call TRBJ2-7, with 10 bases matching TRBD1. Per germline, CDR1 MNHEY and CDR2 SMNVEV (reference sequence). V lost 4 bases to trimming and J lost 5 bases; unmatched junction nucleotides: 8. This CDR3 comprises 15 residues. CDR3 loop: CASSSTGTGVDEQYF. The CDR3 nucleotides read TGTGCCAGCAGTTCGACCGGGACAGGGGTTGACGAGCAGTACTTC.

The chain uses TRBV7-2 and TRBJ1-2; D uncertain. Germline-derived CDR1 and CDR2 are SGHTA and FQGNSA. CDR3 size: 14 residues. V was cut by 6 bases and J by 6 bases, with 17 bases left in between. CDR3 residues: CASSSQAGADGYTF. CDR3 coding DNA: TGTGCCAGCAGTTCCCAGGCAGGAGCCGATGGCTACACCTTC.

A word on this clonotype: One base away lies a much larger clone, so this may be a sequencing read error. The genes are TRBV6-1 and TRBJ2-7, with 8 bases identical to TRBD1. The CDR3 spans 15 residues. The germline gives CDR1 MNHNS, CDR2 SASEGT. The CDR3 bases are TGTGCCACCAGTGAATATGGACAGGGAGCCTACGAGCAGTACTTC. It codes for CATSEYGQGAYEQYF.

This clonotype has only a few counts. This chain uses TRBV5-6 with TRBJ2-3; D may correspond to TRBD1 or TRBD2 (6 bases each). CDR1 SGHDT and CDR2 YYEEEE come from the germline V gene. Trimming stripped 3 bases from V and 8 bases from J, with 10 bases between. The CDR3 contains 12 residues. The CDR3 nucleotides are TGTGCCAGCAGCTCACCGGGGGCTACGCAGTATTTT. Protein sequence: CASSSPGATQYF.

This chain connects TRBV30 to TRBJ1-5, with a possible D match to TRBD1 (6 bases). This CDR3 region has 14 residues. Germline values: CDR1 GTSNPN, CDR2 SVGIG (reference sequence). With 2 bases removed from V and 9 bases from J, the gap between germline ends came to 17 bases. This chain's CDR3 is CAWSHGGRAGPQHF. CDR3 bases: TGTGCCTGGAGTCACGGGGGCAGGGCAGGGCCCCAGCATTTT.

This rearrangement joins TRBV9 to TRBJ2-1, with a weak D call TRBD1 (5 bases). With 4 bases removed from V and 5 bases from J, the gap between germline ends came to 16 bases. Germline V lookup: CDR1 SGDLS, CDR2 YYNGEE. CDR3 length equals 15 residues. In nucleotides, the CDR3 is TGTGCCAGCAGCCCCTTCTGGGCCAGGGACAATGAGCAGTTCTTC. Its protein is CASSPFWARDNEQFF. The entire variable domain, with the rest obtained from reference TRBV9 and TRBJ2-1, is as follows: DSGVTQTPKHLITATGQRVTLRCSPRSGDLSVYWYQQSLDQGLQFLIQYYNGEERAKGNILERFSAQQFPDLHSELNLSSLELGDSALYFCASSPFWARDNEQFFGPGTRLTVL.

This clonotype has at least ten counts. This rearrangement joins TRBV7-2 to TRBJ1-1; the match to TRBD1 covers 9 bases. The germline V gene has CDR1 SGHTA and CDR2 FQGNSA. This CDR3 comprises 15 residues. V dropped 6 bases and J dropped 5; count of bases not matched to a gene: 10. The CDR3 is CASRPGQGRGTEAFF. The CDR3 coding sequence is TGTGCCAGCAGGCCGGGACAGGGAAGAGGAACTGAAGCTTTCTTT.

Many counts were recorded for this clonotype. The chain uses TRBV4-3 and TRBJ2-1, with D possibly being TRBD2 (5 bases). The germline gives CDR1 LGHNA, CDR2 YSLEER. The CDR3 length is 21 residues. Trimming took off 0 bases at V and 9 bases at J, with 33 bases between the two ends. Here the CDR3 reads CASSQEDGLNSILVIPGEQFF. DNA for the CDR3: TGCGCCAGCAGCCAAGAAGATGGACTCAATTCCATATTAGTTATCCCTGGTGAGCAGTTCTTC.

In this sample, this clonotype turned up a few times. The chain employs TRBV9 and TRBJ2-5; D uncertain. The germline V gene has CDR1 SGDLS and CDR2 YYNGEE. V lost 0 bases, J lost 5 bases, and 11 bases lay in between. The CDR3 runs to 14 residues. The CDR3 region is CASSVGASWETQYF. CDR3 DNA: TGTGCCAGCAGCGTAGGGGCTAGTTGGGAGACCCAGTACTTC. Based on the CDR3 plus reference TRBV9 and TRBJ2-5, the full variable domain is DSGVTQTPKHLITATGQRVTLRCSPRSGDLSVYWYQQSLDQGLQFLIQYYNGEERAKGNILERFSAQQFPDLHSELNLSSLELGDSALYFCASSVGASWETQYFGPGTRLLVL.

This clonotype was recorded at least ten times. The CDR3 DNA reads TGTGCCAGCAGCTTGGCCGCGACAGGGTGGAACACCGGGGAGCTGTTTTTT. As protein: CASSLAATGWNTGELFF. This chain joins TRBV5-6 and TRBJ2-2; TRBD1 matches 7 bases. V shed 0 bases and J 1 base; nucleotides not matched to a gene: 6. Germline V gene lookup returns CDR1 SGHDT and CDR2 YYEEEE. The length of the CDR3 is 17 residues.

The CDR3 DNA reads as TGTGCCAGCAGCCCCAGGACAGACCTGGGCGAGCAGTACTTC. Its protein is CASSPRTDLGEQYF. The chain carries TRBV9 and TRBJ2-7; tentatively, D is TRBD1 (6 bases). The CDR3 is 14 residues long. Germline V CDR1 and CDR2: SGDLS, YYNGEE. Deletions cut 4 bases from V and 6 bases from J, with 17 bases between.

J is TRBJ2-7 and V is TRBV15, with D maybe TRBD2 (5 bases). CDR3 size: 15 residues. V was cut by 3 bases and J by 6 bases, with 18 bases left in between. Per germline, CDR1 LNHNV and CDR2 YYDKDF (reference sequence). CDR3 nucleotide sequence: TGTGCCACCAGCAGTAACTACGGGATTTCGGGCGAGCAGTACTTC. Its protein product is CATSSNYGISGEQYF.

Many counts were recorded for this clonotype. The chain carries TRBV7-2 and TRBJ2-7; D is unclear. This CDR3 spans 11 amino acids. Trimming removed 6 bases from V and 1 base from J, with 4 bases in between. Germline CDR1 is SGHTA and CDR2 is FQGNSA. Written as DNA, the CDR3 is TGTGCCAGCAGTGTTTCCTACGAGCAGTACTTC. Translation gives CASSVSYEQYF.

A word on this clonotype: This may stem from a read error, because a much larger clone lies one nucleotide away. The genes are TRBV7-9 and TRBJ1-1; D is perhaps TRBD1 (5 bases). Germline V CDR1 and CDR2: SEHNR, FQNEAQ (reference sequence). Deletions cut 2 bases from V and 11 bases from J, with 21 bases between. The CDR3 has 15 amino acids. The CDR3 protein is CASSLTQKDERGAFF. CDR3 nucleotides: TGTGCCAGCAGCTTAACCCAAAAGGACGAGAGGGGCGCTTTCTTT.

Many counts were recorded for this clonotype. V and J are TRBV20-1 and TRBJ2-7; 8 positions match TRBD1. V shed 1 base and J 9 bases; nucleotides not matched to a gene: 11. CDR3 length: 14 residues. Germline values: CDR1 DFQATT, CDR2 SNEGSKA (reference sequence). The CDR3 DNA sequence: TGCAGTGCTAGAGTAGGGACAGGTCGATTCGGGCAGTACTTC. Translated: CSARVGTGRFGQYF.

The chain combines TRBV9 with TRBJ1-3; D might be TRBD1 (5 bases). The V end lost 2 bases, the J end lost 0 bases, and 12 bases lay between the germline ends. Germline V gene data show CDR1 as SGDLS and CDR2 as YYNGEE. The length of the CDR3 is 16 residues. The CDR3 sequence: CASSVRGDPSGNTIYF. The CDR3 nucleotides read TGTGCCAGCAGCGTGAGAGGGGACCCCTCTGGAAACACCATATATTTT.

Many counts were recorded for this clonotype. V usage is TRBV6-2 or TRBV6-3 and J usage is TRBJ2-5; D is unresolved. Germline CDR1 is MNHEY and CDR2 is SVGEGT. CDR3 length equals 12 residues. Trimming removed 7 bases at V and 1 base at J, with 7 bases between. The CDR3 here is CASTNLQETQYF. CDR3 nucleotides: TGTGCCAGCACCAACCTCCAAGAGACCCAGTACTTC.

This clonotype was recorded many times. The chain carries TRBV30 and TRBJ2-6, with D perhaps assigned TRBD1 or TRBD2 (5 bases each). CDR3 size: 17 residues. V was clipped by 4 bases and J by 0 bases, with 16 bases between them. Looked up from germline, CDR1 is GTSNPN and CDR2 is SVGIG (reference sequence). The CDR3 sequence is CAWNQPGRSSGANVLTF. CDR3 nucleotide sequence: TGTGCCTGGAACCAGCCGGGACGAAGCTCTGGGGCCAACGTCCTGACTTTC.

V usage is TRBV9 and J usage is TRBJ2-1; no definite D call. V was cut by 0 bases and J by 12 bases, with 16 bases left in between. This CDR3 has 14 residues. Germline V gene lookup returns CDR1 SGDLS and CDR2 YYNGEE. The CDR3 DNA is TGTGCCAGCAGCGTAGAGGCCGGGTCCCTCGGGCAGTTCTTC. It specifies CASSVEAGSLGQFF.

The chain has TRBV5-1 and TRBJ2-7; D is perhaps TRBD2 (5 bases). The CDR3 loop spans 14 amino acids. Per the germline V gene, CDR1 is SGHRS and CDR2 is YFSETQ. Trimming stripped 4 bases from V and 1 base from J, with 12 bases between. The CDR3 loop is CASSREGESYEQYF. DNA for the CDR3: TGCGCCAGCAGCCGGGAAGGCGAGTCCTACGAGCAGTACTTC.

This clonotype came up many times. The chain uses TRBV7-6 and TRBJ2-2; 8 positions match TRBD2. This CDR3 has 18 residues. V shed 1 base, J shed 3 bases, and the junction held 10 bases outside the gene matches. Germline V gives CDR1 SGHVS, CDR2 FNYEAQ. CDR3 DNA sequence: TGTGCCAGCAGCTTAGATATAGCGGGGCCCTTCGACACCGGGGAGCTGTTTTTT. Its translation is CASSLDIAGPFDTGELFF.

This clonotype was seen just once. The V gene is TRBV24-1, the J gene TRBJ2-2; D remains ambiguous. Germline-derived CDR1 and CDR2 are KGHDR and SFDVKD. CDR3 length: 13 amino acids. Trimming shortened V by 4 bases and J by 1 base, and 3 bases separated the two germline ends. For the CDR3, the DNA is TGTGCCACCAGTGAAGGGAACACCGGGGAGCTGTTTTTT. This encodes CATSEGNTGELFF.

This clonotype turned up a few times. This sequence joins TRBV3-1 and TRBJ2-7; D is undetermined. Trimming pared 2 bases from V and 2 bases from J, leaving 7 bases between. Germline-derived CDR1 and CDR2 are LGHDT and YNNKEL (reference sequence). The CDR3 runs to 13 residues. CDR3 region: CASSQRPTYEQYF. The DNA of the CDR3 is TGTGCCAGCAGCCAACGTCCAACCTACGAGCAGTACTTC.

This clonotype has a count of ten or more. The chain is built from TRBV25-1 and TRBJ2-7; 8 bases match TRBD1. The CDR3 runs to 13 residues. Germline V gene lookup returns CDR1 MGHDK and CDR2 SYGVNS. Trimming at V came to 4 bases and at J to 5 bases, leaving 4 bases not matched to a gene. The CDR3: CASSGGQVNEQYF. CDR3 sequence (DNA): TGTGCCAGCAGTGGGGGACAGGTAAACGAGCAGTACTTC.

There are a few counts of this clonotype. The chain combines TRBV5-1 with TRBJ1-4, with TRBD1 matching over 8 bases. The CDR3 length is 15 residues. CDR1 and CDR2 (germline): SGHRS, YFSETQ. Trimming cost V 4 bases and J 5 bases; bases outside gene matches: 7. CDR3 amino acids: CASSRAGDRNEKLFF. The CDR3 nucleotides read TGCGCCAGCAGCCGTGCTGGGGACAGGAATGAAAAACTGTTTTTT.

In its sample, this clonotype was seen many times. The J gene is TRBJ2-7, the V gene TRBV5-1; D call uncertain. The length of the CDR3 is 12 residues. Germline V CDR1 and CDR2: SGHRS, YFSETQ. V lost 5 bases to trimming and J lost 3 bases, with 9 bases between them. CDR3 sequence reads: CASRTDSYEQYF. In DNA form, the CDR3 reads TGCGCCAGCAGAACTGATAGCTACGAGCAGTACTTC.

J is TRBJ1-4 and V is TRBV27; no definite D call. Per germline, CDR1 MNHEY and CDR2 SMNVEV (reference sequence). The CDR3 extends over 13 amino acids. V gave up 6 bases and J gave up 7 bases, with 12 bases separating them. The CDR3 is CASRIGTGEKLFF. CDR3 coding DNA: TGTGCCAGCAGAATTGGTACCGGTGAAAAACTGTTTTTT.